The 29 T cell receptor beta chains presented below share a single source sample, sequenced in a study of T-cell reconstitution after alpha-beta-depleted transplantation in children (dated by TCRdb to 2016 to 2018). Explained via the paper, the treatment or condition label denotes: allogeneic hematopoietic cell transplantation with graft depleted of TCRalphabeta T cells and CD19 B cells. The method was PCR. The sample was run on an Illumina HiSeq 2500. Molecular barcoding was employed in the preparation of TCR libraries, with unique molecular identifiers being used to normalize TCRbeta repertoire quantification. Clones were called with MiXCR by TCRdb after fastp trimmed the public reads at Q25, and only in-frame beta chains were retained. When rows share a CDR3 protein, they turn into one entry using the most common DNA and genes. Recorded for this sample are 450,000 to 600,000 distinct CDR3 sequences; more than 9% of them occurred a single time. The ten largest clones add up to about 2.1% of the sample.

Sequencing was performed on PBMCs, taken before TCRalphabeta/CD19-depleted stem cell transplant. The receptor set was obtained from a child aged 2-15 years with inherited bone marrow failure, due to receive a stem cell transplant.

The CDR3 sequence is CASSQSLGRGLSYEQYF. The CDR3 DNA reads as TGTGCCAGCAGCCAATCCCTCGGGCGGGGACTCTCCTACGAGCAGTACTTC. The chain uses TRBV4-2 and TRBJ2-7; a weak D match, TRBD2 (6 bases). The CDR3 is 17 residues long. Germline V CDR1 and CDR2: LGHNA, YNFKEQ. Trimming left V 2 bases short and J 0 bases short, with 17 bases between.

This clonotype came up many times. The chain recombines TRBV5-1 with TRBJ2-3; D gene uncertain. This CDR3 contains 17 residues. Germline CDR1 is SGHRS and CDR2 is YFSETQ. The V gene lost 0 bases and the J gene lost 1 base, with 15 bases spanning the gap. Written as DNA, the CDR3 is TGCGCCAGCAGCTTGGTATCCCCACTTGTTGGCACAGATACGCAGTATTTT. Translated, it gives CASSLVSPLVGTDTQYF.

This clonotype was picked up many times. This chain uses TRBV28 with TRBJ1-2; no clear D gene. This CDR3 is 15 amino acids long. V lost 3 bases and J lost 6, with 17 bases in between. In germline, CDR1 is MDHEN, CDR2 SYDVKM. CDR3 sequence (DNA): TGTGCCAGCAGTTTGGAGATGGAGAACCACGATGGCTACACCTTC. This sequence encodes CASSLEMENHDGYTF.

This clonotype has just a few counts. CDR3 nucleotides: TGTGCCAGTAGTATAGATCCCAGGGCTAGCGGTCTTTACAATGAGCAGTTCTTC. Protein sequence: CASSIDPRASGLYNEQFF. This chain joins TRBV19 and TRBJ2-1; 7 bases match TRBD2. Germline V lookup: CDR1 LNHDA, CDR2 SQIVND (reference sequence). Trimming cost V 0 bases and J 4 bases; bases outside gene matches: 12. This CDR3 contains 18 residues.

Ten or more counts support this clonotype. The chain combines TRBV3-1 with TRBJ2-7; D is ambiguous. Germline V gene lookup returns CDR1 LGHDT and CDR2 YNNKEL (reference sequence). The CDR3 is 14 residues long. V shed 1 base and J shed 1 base, with 8 bases lying between them. CDR3 in amino acids: CASSQATSSYEQYF. DNA of the CDR3: TGTGCCAGCAGCCAAGCGACCAGTTCCTACGAGCAGTACTTC.

This clonotype was counted many times. The chain carries TRBV12-3 or TRBV12-4 and TRBJ2-2; D may be TRBD2 (6 bases). Trimming pared 8 bases from V and 5 bases from J, leaving 12 bases between. This CDR3 contains 13 residues. CDR3: CASGGELTGELFF. CDR3 in DNA: TGTGCCAGCGGAGGGGAGTTAACCGGGGAGCTGTTTTTT.

In this sample, this clonotype turned up many times. The rearrangement joins TRBV20-1 to TRBJ2-4; 7 bases agree with TRBD1. V lost 6 bases, J lost 4 bases, and 9 bases stayed unmatched. Germline assignment: CDR1 DFQATT and CDR2 SNEGSKA (reference sequence). CDR3 length equals 14 residues. CDR3 protein: CSASDRASKNIQYF. The CDR3 DNA is TGCAGTGCCTCCGACAGGGCCTCTAAAAACATTCAGTACTTC.

This clonotype has at least ten counts. The chain links TRBV27 to TRBJ2-2, with D tentatively TRBD1 (5 bases). Trimming removed 5 bases from V and 7 bases from J, with 14 bases in between. Germline-derived CDR1 and CDR2 are MNHEY and SMNVEV (reference sequence). The CDR3 length is 14 residues. CDR3 nucleotide sequence: TGTGCCAGCAGTACGGGCAGGGATCACGGGGAGCTGTTTTTT. Translation: CASSTGRDHGELFF.

This clonotype appeared a few times. The rearrangement joins TRBV29-1 to TRBJ2-7; the D gene is possibly TRBD2 (6 bases). The V end was cut by 4 bases, the J end by 6 bases, with 16 bases between. CDR1 is SQVTM, CDR2 ANQGSEA, per germline. The CDR3 is 13 residues long. CDR3 amino acids: CSVVAGGYFEQYF. The CDR3 nucleotides are TGCAGCGTTGTCGCCGGGGGATACTTCGAGCAGTACTTC.

This clonotype was counted at least ten times. V and J are TRBV10-3 and TRBJ2-2; no clear D. Trimming stripped 8 bases from V and 1 base from J, with 5 bases between. CDR3 length: 12 amino acids. Germline CDR1 is ENHRY and CDR2 is SYGVKD. The CDR3 DNA reads as TGTGCCATCCGGCAGAACACCGGGGAGCTGTTTTTT. Translated: CAIRQNTGELFF.

This clonotype was seen many times. V usage is TRBV10-2 and J usage is TRBJ2-3; the match to TRBD1 covers 7 bases. Looked up from germline, CDR1 is WSHSY and CDR2 is SAAADI. There are 14 residues in the CDR3. The junction had 7 bases not matched to a gene; V was cut back by 7 bases and J by 3 bases. The CDR3 here is CASTDDRVTDTQYF. CDR3 in DNA: TGCGCCAGCACCGATGACAGGGTGACAGATACGCAGTATTTT.

In this sample, this clonotype turned up many times. The chain employs TRBV27 and TRBJ2-7; TRBD2 might be the D (6 bases). The CDR3 extends over 18 amino acids. V was shortened by 5 bases and J by 9 bases, with 32 bases between the two germline ends. Per the germline V gene, CDR1 is MNHEY and CDR2 is SMNVEV (reference sequence). CDR3 in amino acids: CASSPIRPQDSPLGGQYF. CDR3 coding DNA: TGTGCCAGCAGTCCTATTCGCCCCCAGGATTCCCCCCTGGGGGGGCAGTACTTC.

The chain joins TRBV20-1 to TRBJ2-7; a weak D match, TRBD2 (5 bases). The CDR3 contains 13 residues. The V end lost 4 bases, the J end lost 3 bases, and 13 bases lay between the germline ends. CDR1 is DFQATT, CDR2 SNEGSKA, per germline (reference sequence). CDR3 in amino acids: CSAKGGLSYEQYF. In nucleotides, the CDR3 is TGCAGTGCTAAGGGCGGGTTAAGCTACGAGCAGTACTTC.

This clonotype was seen more than once but under ten times. This rearrangement joins TRBV27 to TRBJ2-7; D possibly corresponds to TRBD2 (6 bases). V dropped 6 bases and J dropped 6 bases, with 15 bases sitting between them. CDR3 length: 13 residues. The germline CDR1 and CDR2 sequences are MNHEY and SMNVEV (reference sequence). The CDR3 reads CASSPHRGGEQYF. As DNA, the CDR3 is TGTGCCAGCAGCCCTCACCGGGGAGGCGAGCAGTACTTC.

On this clonotype itself: A read error may explain this, as a much larger clone is one base away. CDR3 protein: CTSSLGRSLYSNQPQHF. CDR3 DNA: TGTACCAGCAGCTTAGGGCGGTCCCTATATAGCAATCAGCCCCAGCATTTT. This chain joins TRBV7-6 and TRBJ1-5; no firm D call. This CDR3 region has 17 residues. The germline V gene has CDR1 SGHVS and CDR2 FNYEAQ.

This clonotype has ten or more counts. This chain uses TRBV25-1 with TRBJ2-7, with D tentatively TRBD1 or TRBD2 (5 bases each). This CDR3 contains 14 residues. V dropped 6 bases and J dropped 2 bases, with 14 bases sitting between them. Germline-derived CDR1 and CDR2 are MGHDK and SYGVNS. CDR3 in DNA: TGTGCCAGCAGAAAAACAGGAGGACCCTACGAGCAGTACTTC. Protein: CASRKTGGPYEQYF.

The V and J genes are TRBV6-1 and TRBJ2-7, with 9 bases that match TRBD2. There are 14 residues in the CDR3. Looked up from germline, CDR1 is MNHNS and CDR2 is SASEGT. Unmatched junction bases numbered 8, after V lost 10 bases and J lost 1 base. CDR3 protein: CATLSGRGSYEQYF. The DNA of the CDR3 is TGTGCCACCCTTAGCGGGAGAGGGTCCTACGAGCAGTACTTC.

This clonotype was found many times. The chain carries TRBV10-3 and TRBJ2-6; TRBD1 might be the D (5 bases). Germline values: CDR1 ENHRY, CDR2 SYGVKD. CDR3 size: 18 residues. The V end was cut by 4 bases, the J end by 0 bases, with 16 bases between. The CDR3 spells CAISGIGVTLSGANVLTF. The DNA of the CDR3 is TGTGCCATCAGTGGAATAGGGGTCACTCTCTCTGGGGCCAACGTCCTGACTTTC.

This clonotype has more than one count but fewer than ten. The chain links TRBV7-2 to TRBJ2-7, with a weak D call TRBD2 (5 bases). CDR3 length: 17 amino acids. CDR1 and CDR2 from the germline V gene are SGHTA and FQGNSA. V was trimmed by 1 base and J by 0 bases, leaving 16 bases between them. CDR3 residues: CASSLVVGLTSSYEQYF. The DNA of the CDR3 is TGTGCCAGCAGCTTAGTGGTAGGACTTACTAGCTCCTACGAGCAGTACTTC.

This clonotype was picked up a small number of times. This chain uses TRBV7-2 with TRBJ1-3, with a tentative D call TRBD1 (5 bases). The length of the CDR3 is 16 residues. CDR1 SGHTA and CDR2 FQGNSA come from the germline V gene. V was pared by 1 base and J by 4 bases, with 14 bases between. In DNA, the CDR3 is TGTGCCAGCAGCTTAGATCGGGGCGGGGGAGGAAACACCATATATTTT. Translation gives CASSLDRGGGGNTIYF.

With regard to this clonotype: One base away lies a much larger clone, so this may be a sequencing read error. The CDR3 ends on some other residue instead of the conserved phenylalanine or tryptophan, so this is likely a read error. V usage is TRBV7-2 and J usage is TRBJ1-2; 8 bases are shared with TRBD1. The germline V gene encodes CDR1 SGHTA and CDR2 FQGNSA. The CDR3 has 16 residues. The V segment lost 3 bases and the J segment 2 bases; nucleotides outside the gene matches: 8. The CDR3 nucleotides read TGTGCCAGCAGCTTTGCAGGGGGCGCAGCCAACTATGGCTACACCTTG. Its translation: CASSFAGGAANYGYTL.

At least ten counts were recorded for this clonotype. This chain connects TRBV28 to TRBJ2-1, with TRBD2 matching 10 bases. This CDR3 comprises 17 residues. The trim removed 3 bases at V and 4 bases at J, leaving 9 bases unmatched. Germline CDR1 is MDHEN and CDR2 is SYDVKM. In nucleotides, the CDR3 is TGTGCCAGCAGTTTTCTGAGCGGGAGGGGTCAATACAATGAGCAGTTCTTC. This codes for CASSFLSGRGQYNEQFF. The variable domain in full, with the rest retrieved from reference TRBV28 and TRBJ2-1, is DVKVTQSSRYLVKRTGEKVFLECVQDMDHENMFWYRQDPGLGLRLIYFSYDVKMKEKGDIPEGYSVSREKKERFSLILESASTNQTSMYLCASSFLSGRGQYNEQFFGPGTRLTVL.

The table lists this clonotype with many counts. The V call is TRBV4-1, the J call TRBJ2-1; 10 bases are shared with TRBD2. The CDR3 is 16 residues long. J was trimmed by 9 bases and V by 0 bases; bases with no gene match: 8. CDR1 is MGHRA, CDR2 YSYEKL, per germline. CDR3 amino acids: CASSQDGLAGAPEQFF. Here the CDR3 DNA reads TGCGCCAGCAGCCAAGATGGGCTAGCGGGAGCTCCTGAGCAGTTCTTC.

This clonotype was picked up many times. This rearrangement joins TRBV27 to TRBJ2-1; D is ambiguous. Trimming took 6 bases from V and 1 from J, leaving 10 bases between them. Germline assignment: CDR1 MNHEY and CDR2 SMNVEV (reference sequence). The CDR3 sequence is 14 residues long. The CDR3 sequence is CASSSGRSYNEQFF. The CDR3 nucleotides read TGTGCCAGCAGCTCGGGTCGGTCCTACAATGAGCAGTTCTTC.

Comments on this clonotype: This could be a read error, since a much larger clone is one nucleotide away. V is TRBV6-1 and J is TRBJ1-1, with 9 bases that match TRBD1. The CDR3 covers 14 residues. Per germline, CDR1 MNHNS and CDR2 SASEGT. This CDR3 reads CASSELGTGPDAFF. CDR3 coding DNA: TGTGCCAGCAGTGAACTTGGGACAGGGCCTGACGCTTTCTTT.

This clonotype was seen ten or more times. The chain couples TRBV25-1 to TRBJ2-3; D is unclear. V lost 1 base to trimming and J lost 2 bases, with 10 bases between them. CDR3 size: 15 residues. Germline CDR1 MGHDK, CDR2 SYGVNS. The DNA of the CDR3 is TGTGCCAGCAGTGAATTGGTAGCCCCCACAGATACGCAGTATTTT. Translating it yields CASSELVAPTDTQYF.

This clonotype has only a few counts. The chain uses TRBV6-5 and TRBJ2-3; D gene uncertain. Trimming pared 8 bases from V and 3 bases from J, leaving 9 bases between. Germline V gene lookup returns CDR1 MNHEY and CDR2 SVGAGI. The CDR3 length is 12 residues. CDR3 amino acids: CASGLDTDTQYF. The CDR3 nucleotides are TGTGCCAGCGGATTGGATACAGATACGCAGTATTTT.

The sample holds many counts of this clonotype. J is TRBJ2-5 and V is TRBV20-1; 7 nucleotides agree with TRBD1. This CDR3 spans 15 amino acids. Germline CDR1 is DFQATT and CDR2 is SNEGSKA (reference sequence). V trimming: 6 bases; J trimming: 1 base; junction bases outside the gene matches: 11. CDR3: CSARQWDRSQETQYF. In DNA, the CDR3 is TGCAGTGCCAGGCAGTGGGACAGAAGCCAAGAGACCCAGTACTTC.

This clonotype has ten or more counts. This chain links TRBV4-1 with TRBJ2-7; 8 positions match TRBD1. Per the germline V gene, CDR1 is MGHRA and CDR2 is YSYEKL. The CDR3 runs to 19 residues. J lost 0 bases, V lost 1 base, and 14 bases had no gene match. The CDR3 sequence: CASSQVRTGTRRGSYEQYF. In DNA form, the CDR3 reads TGCGCCAGCAGCCAAGTAAGGACAGGGACCCGACGGGGCTCCTACGAGCAGTACTTC.